This TCR beta chain was captured by sequencing in a study of T cells in Graves' hyperthyroidism and ophthalmopathy (dated by TCRdb to the late 2010s). Notes on the research overall: Peripheral blood was collected at initial diagnosis, before any treatment. A discovery cohort of about 96 patients, 43 with Graves' ophthalmopathy and about 60 with stable Graves' hyperthyroidism, was used to find distinguishing TCR V-J signatures. The study also compared thyroid tissue and blood T-cell repertoires from 6 or 7 Graves' hyperthyroidism patients. Following sampling, methimazole starting at 30 mg daily was given to hyperthyroidism patients, and high-dose intravenous methylprednisolone was given to ophthalmopathy patients. Prospective prediction of ophthalmopathy was tested in an independent validation cohort of 18 to 20 hyperthyroidism patients and 15 to 17 patients who later progressed to ophthalmopathy. The approximately 100 discovery patients were randomly split 7:3 into training and test sets. TCR Vbeta CDR3 sequencing of around 130 peripheral blood samples (under 45 ophthalmopathy, 75 or so hyperthyroidism and approximately 17 progressor patients) is reported in the paper.

With respect to this clonotype: The antigen it binds to is not known. Base qualities are not at hand, and no much larger clone is one base apart.

The TCR beta CDR3 regions were amplified from RNA transcripts. The first round of RT-PCR for the TCR CDR3 was performed with the HTBI primer set and the Qiagen OneStep RT-PCR kit. Libraries were constructed in a second round of multiplex PCR, after which size selection and purification were carried out. Sequencing of the libraries was done on an Illumina HiSeq2000 using paired-end 100 bp reads. For the original study's pipeline: SOAPnuke was used to process the raw data, throwing out any read that contained adapters or uncalled bases, had a mean Phred below 15, or lacked an exact constant-primer or identifier match. High-quality paired reads were merged using COPE v1.2.5, and each unique nucleotide sequence was defined as a clonotype. Clonotypes were aligned to IMGT TRBV, TRBD and TRBJ reference segments using MiTCR v1.1. The analysis was restricted to V-J combinations with a frequency above 0.0001, which together covered just over 99% of the repertoires. A TCS score was defined as the ratio of F50 (clonal expansion) to E x V (chaos), with BLOSUM62-based TCRdist applied between CDR3 peptides within each V-J. Welch's t-statistics and random forest reduced several hundred V-J features to about 13, which were used in a naive Bayes classifier (R e1071). The similarity between thyroid and blood repertoires was quantified using the Morisita-Horn index. TCRdb reprocessing: public reads trimmed at Q25 with fastp, clones called with MiXCR, in-frame beta chains kept. Identical CDR3 proteins give one entry, which carries the most common genes and DNA. The V and J calls and clone size are TCRdb's, not the authors'. In all, the sample holds about 680,000 distinct CDR3 sequences, and just over 35% of those were seen once. The ten largest clonotypes hold roughly 31% of the sample.

Trimming takes 6 bases from V and 0 bases from J, and the germline ends sit 18 bases apart. The CDR3 covers 16 residues, taking in both the cysteine and the phenylalanine. The DNA shown is the 48-base CDR3, in frame from base 1. CDR1 and CDR2 (DFQATT, SNEGSKA) derive from the germline V gene (reference sequence). Stable Graves' hyperthyroidism was defined as no progression to ophthalmopathy during 18 months of follow-up. Hyperthyroidism patients were newly diagnosed, with disease duration under 2 months, and aged 18 to 65 years. Patients with uncontrolled infections, other autoimmune diseases, pregnancy or lactation were excluded. Diagnoses relied on clinical symptoms, serum thyroxine and TRAb, thyroid ultrasound and orbital computed tomography. Ficoll-Paque density gradient centrifugation was used to isolate PBMCs from about 9 ml of fresh peripheral blood. Total RNA was extracted using Trizol reagent, and RNA quality was assessed on an Agilent 2100 Bioanalyzer.

What the research found in general, with its limitations: A model built on a 13 V-J signature distinguished ophthalmopathy from stable hyperthyroidism, reaching about 88% sensitivity and around 81% specificity in cross-validation and 80%/75% in testing. In validation, the model predicted progression to ophthalmopathy with approximately 71% sensitivity and over 72% specificity, a median of approximately 6.5 months before onset. Sample size was not statistically predetermined, and blinding of investigators to group allocation was not performed. Most expanded thyroid clonotypes (frequency above 0.001) were also detected in blood, a finding suggesting that blood repertoires may reflect thyroid immune responses.

The V and J segments used are TRBV20-1 and TRBJ1-5; TRBD1 is a possible D gene, resting on 6 matching bases. Sequenced material: blood. The origin of this receptor is a woman aged 40 to 55 with Graves' hyperthyroidism. This receptor has the CDR3 CSASKGTPYSNQPQHF. The nucleotides read TGCAGTGCCAGCAAAGGGACACCCTATAGCAATCAGCCCCAGCATTTT.